The 19 T cell receptor beta chains in this list originate from one sample, sequenced in a study of blood T cell repertoires in COVID-19. This table comes from immunoSEQ multiplex PCR, and its TCRdb copy is limited to in-frame clones, with some not included. Of about 260,000 clones in the sample, approximately 80% were seen once. The sequencing sample was made of peripheral blood. The receptors here all came from a man in his fifties or sixties with acute or convalescent COVID-19.

CDR3 in amino acids: CASMKDRVLKEQYF. The CDR3 DNA sequence: TGTGCCAGCATGAAAGACAGGGTTCTCAAGGAGCAGTACTTC. The genes are TRBV6-6 and TRBJ2-7, with TRBD1 matching 7 bases. Germline assignment: CDR1 MNHNY and CDR2 SVGAGI (reference sequence). This CDR3 is 14 amino acids long. V shed 7 bases and J 7 bases; nucleotides not matched to a gene: 13.

The chain couples TRBV2 to TRBJ2-1, with TRBD2 matching over 10 bases. The CDR3 covers 13 residues. V was pared by 6 bases and J by 7 bases, with 3 bases of the junction left unmatched. Germline V gene data show CDR1 as SNHLY and CDR2 as FYNNEI. Here the CDR3 reads CASRLAGDNEQFF. DNA for the CDR3: TGTGCCAGCAGGCTAGCGGGAGATAATGAGCAGTTCTTC.

The V call is TRBV19, the J call TRBJ2-7; 7 bases fit TRBD2. The CDR3 totals 14 residues. Germline-derived CDR1 and CDR2 are LNHDA and SQIVND (reference sequence). The ends lost 6 bases at V and 7 bases at J; junction bases unmatched: 12. CDR3 loop: CASSRLAGQREQYF. DNA of the CDR3: TGTGCCAGTAGCAGACTAGCTGGCCAACGGGAGCAGTACTTC. Using reference TRBV19 and TRBJ2-7 for the parts outside the CDR3, the full variable domain is DGGITQSPKYLFRKEGQNVTLSCEQNLNHDAMYWYRQDPGQGLRLIYYSQIVNDFQKGDIAEGYSVSREKKESFPLTVTSAQKNPTAFYLCASSRLAGQREQYFGPGTRLTVT.

The chain links TRBV3-1 (or the pseudogene TRBV3-2) to TRBJ2-5; 10 bases are shared with TRBD1. V lost 0 bases to trimming and J lost 2 bases; unmatched junction nucleotides: 6. CDR1 and CDR2 (germline): LGHDT, YNNKEL (reference sequence). CDR3 length equals 17 residues. DNA of the CDR3: TGTGCCAGCAGCCAAGATGGGGGGGGACAGGGGCAAGAGACCCAGTACTTC. Translation: CASSQDGGGQGQETQYF.

This sequence joins TRBV10-3 and TRBJ2-5, with D perhaps matching TRBD1 (7 bases). Per germline, CDR1 ENHRY and CDR2 SYGVKD. The CDR3 has 17 residues. V was cut by 0 bases and J by 5 bases, with 19 bases left in between. The CDR3 bases are TGTGCCATCAGTGAGTCGGGGCCAGGGGGACTGAGGGAGACCCAGTACTTC. The encoded protein is CAISESGPGGLRETQYF.

The chain employs TRBV19 and TRBJ1-5, with a weak D call TRBD1 (6 bases). CDR1 and CDR2 (germline): LNHDA, SQIVND (reference sequence). This CDR3 is 14 amino acids long. Deletions cut 5 bases from V and 6 bases from J, with 14 bases between. The CDR3 reads CASSPQGSGQPQHF. The CDR3 DNA reads TGTGCCAGTAGTCCTCAGGGGTCAGGTCAGCCCCAGCATTTT.

This clone was counted a few times. The rearrangement uses TRBV19 and TRBJ2-1, with 7 bases identical to TRBD1. The V gene end was trimmed by 4 bases and the J gene end by 6 bases; junction bases not matched to a gene: 6. The CDR3 covers 14 residues. Germline CDR1 reads LNHDA; CDR2 reads SQIVND (reference sequence). Here the CDR3 reads CASSRTGGTNEQFF. The CDR3 DNA reads as TGTGCCAGTAGTAGGACAGGCGGAACCAATGAGCAGTTCTTC.

A few counts support this clone. The rearrangement links TRBV28 to TRBJ1-1; no definite D call. The CDR3 sequence is 12 residues long. Germline assignment: CDR1 MDHEN and CDR2 SYDVKM. Trimming left V 3 bases short and J 11 bases short, with 13 bases between. CDR3 coding DNA: TGTGCCAGCAGTTTTCTTGTCGAGTCGGCTTTCTTT. Protein product: CASSFLVESAFF.

The gene calls are TRBV5-1 and TRBJ1-1; possibly TRBD1 for D (5 bases). V was trimmed by 0 bases and J by 5 bases, leaving 11 bases between them. The CDR3 has 14 residues. Germline V gene sequence: CDR1 SGHRS, CDR2 YFSETQ. The CDR3 coding sequence is TGCGCCAGCAGCTTGGTCGGGGGTGGGACTGAAGCTTTCTTT. It translates to CASSLVGGGTEAFF.

This clone has just one count. The V gene is TRBV19, the J gene TRBJ1-1, with 10 bases fitting TRBD1. V dropped 6 bases and J dropped 3; count of bases not matched to a gene: 4. This CDR3 contains 14 residues. The V gene's germline CDR1 is LNHDA and CDR2 SQIVND (reference sequence). In DNA, the CDR3 is TGTGCCAGTAGCCAGACAGGGGGCTACACTGAAGCTTTCTTT. Residues: CASSQTGGYTEAFF.

A single count supports this clone. This chain joins TRBV7-9 and TRBJ2-3; possibly TRBD2 for D (6 bases). The CDR3 is 14 residues long. Between the trimmed V and J ends, which lost 5 bases and 5 bases, there was a span of 14 bases. CDR1 SEHNR and CDR2 FQNEAQ come from the germline V gene (reference sequence). In DNA, the CDR3 is TGTGCCAGCAGCCTGCTAGGGCGGGAAGATACGCAGTATTTT. Protein: CASSLLGREDTQYF. Variable domain in full (rest from reference TRBV7-9 and TRBJ2-3): DTGVSQNPRHKITKRGQNVTFRCDPISEHNRLYWYRQTLGQGPEFLTYFQNEAQLEKSRLLSDRFSAERPKGSFSTLEIQRTEQGDSAMYLCASSLLGREDTQYFGPGTRLTVL.

This chain links TRBV18 with TRBJ2-5, with a possible D match to TRBD1 (5 bases). Germline CDR1 and CDR2: KGHSH and LQKENI. The CDR3 has 14 amino acids. Trimming left V 5 bases short and J 2 bases short, with 12 bases between. The chain's CDR3 is CASSKAGLQETQYF. The CDR3 DNA reads as TGTGCCAGCTCAAAAGCAGGGCTACAAGAGACCCAGTACTTC.

The chain employs TRBV5-1 and TRBJ1-5, with 7 bases lining up with TRBD1. The V and J ends lost 4 bases and 0 bases, in that order; junction bases with no gene match: 10. The CDR3 is made up of 17 amino acids. Per germline, CDR1 SGHRS and CDR2 YFSETQ. The CDR3 nucleotides read TGCGCCAGCAGCCATAGGACAGGTGATTATAGCAATCAGCCCCAGCATTTT. Translated: CASSHRTGDYSNQPQHF.

This chain links TRBV6-5 with TRBJ1-1; possibly TRBD1 for D (5 bases). Germline lookup yields CDR1 MNHEY and CDR2 SVGAGI. Trimming cost V 0 bases and J 4 bases, with 9 bases left between them. The CDR3 length is 14 residues. The DNA for the CDR3 is TGTGCCAGCAGTTACTCCGGGGGGAGCACTGAAGCTTTCTTT. This encodes CASSYSGGSTEAFF.

The chain is built from TRBV4-2 and TRBJ1-1, with unresolved D. Germline V gives CDR1 LGHNA, CDR2 YNFKEQ. Trimming stripped 0 bases from V and 4 bases from J, with 12 bases between. The CDR3 spans 15 residues. CDR3 in amino acids: CASSQEGVSVTEAFF. The CDR3 coding sequence is TGTGCCAGCAGCCAAGAGGGTGTCAGCGTCACTGAAGCTTTCTTT.

This clone appeared a single time. The V call is TRBV5-1, the J call TRBJ2-4; TRBD1 might be the D (5 bases). The CDR3 is 18 residues long. In germline, CDR1 is SGHRS, CDR2 YFSETQ. Trimming shortened V by 2 bases and J by 5 bases, and 23 bases separated the two germline ends. As DNA, the CDR3 is TGCGCCAGCAGCTTTGGACAACTCAGAACCTTTGGGCAAAACATTCAGTACTTC. Translating it yields CASSFGQLRTFGQNIQYF.

The CDR3 protein is CASSQETSGPYEQYF. The CDR3, as DNA: TGCGCCAGCAGCCAAGAGACTAGCGGCCCCTACGAGCAGTACTTC. V usage is TRBV4-1 and J usage is TRBJ2-7; 9 nucleotides align to TRBD2. This CDR3 has 15 amino acids. In germline, CDR1 is MGHRA, CDR2 YSYEKL. The junction had 2 bases not matched to a gene; V was cut back by 0 bases and J by 2 bases.

The V gene is TRBV6-2 or TRBV6-3, the J gene TRBJ2-7, with 9 positions matching TRBD2. CDR3 length equals 16 residues. V trimming: 0 bases; J trimming: 6 bases; junction bases outside the gene matches: 9. Germline V CDR1 and CDR2: MNHEY, SVGEGT. The CDR3 loop reads CASSYSRVAGAREQYF. As DNA, the CDR3 is TGTGCCAGCAGTTACTCTCGAGTAGCGGGAGCACGCGAGCAGTACTTC.

The V and J genes are TRBV5-1 and TRBJ2-1; the D gene is possibly TRBD1 (5 bases). Germline CDR1 is SGHRS and CDR2 is YFSETQ. This CDR3 has 13 amino acids. V lost 0 bases, J lost 5 bases, and 6 bases lay in between. CDR3 coding DNA: TGCGCCAGCAGCTTGGGCAGGGACAATGAGCAGTTCTTC. Protein product: CASSLGRDNEQFF.